This T cell receptor beta chain was observed in a study of patients and donors after allogeneic stem cell transplantation. This clonotype was counted between two and nine times. One entry per CDR3 protein results from TCRdb running MiXCR on the RT-PCR reads. The table includes 200,000 to 250,000 distinct CDR3 sequences, 13% to 15% detected once. Germline lookup yields CDR1 SGDLS and CDR2 YYNGEE. The CDR3 runs 16 residues. With 3 bases clipped from V and 3 bases from J, the junction kept 6 bases outside the gene matches. This chain joins TRBV9 and TRBJ2-3; TRBD2 agrees at 11 bases. The specimen sequenced was blood, either unsorted or a sorted T cell fraction (not recorded which). The sequence was collected from a human donor who was either an allogeneic HSCT recipient or a stem cell or donor lymphocyte infusion donor (not recorded which). It is not recorded whose cells these are; they may come from a transplant donor. CDR3 in DNA: TGTGCCAGCAGCGCGCCGGGACTAGCGGTAACAGATACGCAGTATTTT. Translating it yields CASSAPGLAVTDTQYF.